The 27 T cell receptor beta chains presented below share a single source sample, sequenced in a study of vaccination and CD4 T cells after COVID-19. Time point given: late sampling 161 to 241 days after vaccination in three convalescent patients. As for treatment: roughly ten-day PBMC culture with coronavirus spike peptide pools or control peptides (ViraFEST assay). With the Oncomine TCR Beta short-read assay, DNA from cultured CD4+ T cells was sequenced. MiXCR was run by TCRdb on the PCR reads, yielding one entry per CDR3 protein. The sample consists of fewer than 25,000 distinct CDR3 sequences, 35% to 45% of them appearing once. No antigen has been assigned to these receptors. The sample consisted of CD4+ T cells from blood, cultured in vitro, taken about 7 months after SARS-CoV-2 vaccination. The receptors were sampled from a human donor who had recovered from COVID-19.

In DNA form, the CDR3 reads TGCAGTGCTAGAGACAGCTTCAATCAGCCCCAGCATTTT. Protein: CSARDSFNQPQHF. The chain combines TRBV20-1 with TRBJ1-5; the D is unclear. Between the trimmed V and J ends, which lost 0 bases and 3 bases, there was a span of 6 bases. The CDR3 sequence is 13 residues long. Germline CDR1 is DFQATT and CDR2 is SNEGSKA (reference sequence).

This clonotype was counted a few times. The chain's CDR3 is CSAGRQGFNQPQHF. In DNA form, the CDR3 reads TGCAGTGCTGGGAGACAGGGCTTCAATCAGCCCCAGCATTTT. The rearrangement uses TRBV20-1 and TRBJ1-5, with 7 nucleotides matching TRBD1. J was trimmed by 3 bases and V by 5 bases; bases with no gene match: 7. The CDR3 has 14 amino acids. Looked up from germline, CDR1 is DFQATT and CDR2 is SNEGSKA (reference sequence).

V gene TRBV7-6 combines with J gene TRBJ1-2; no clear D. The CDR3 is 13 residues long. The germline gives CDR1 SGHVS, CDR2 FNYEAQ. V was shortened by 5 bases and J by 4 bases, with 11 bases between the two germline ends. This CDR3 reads CASSTIDPYGYTF. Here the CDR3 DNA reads TGTGCCAGCAGCACCATCGACCCCTATGGCTACACCTTC.

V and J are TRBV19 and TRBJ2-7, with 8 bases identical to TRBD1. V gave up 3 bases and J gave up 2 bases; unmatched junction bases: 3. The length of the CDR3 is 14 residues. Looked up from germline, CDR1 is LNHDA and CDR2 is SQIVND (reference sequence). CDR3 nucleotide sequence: TGTGCCAGTAGTATTCAGGGGGCTGCCTACGAGCAGTACTTC. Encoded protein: CASSIQGAAYEQYF.

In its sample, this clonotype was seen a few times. The CDR3 region is CASSLAGTGGADGYTF. For the CDR3, the DNA is TGTGCCAGCAGCTTGGCCGGGACAGGGGGCGCCGATGGCTACACCTTC. The chain recombines TRBV7-9 with TRBJ1-2, with 12 bases aligning to TRBD1. Germline values: CDR1 SEHNR, CDR2 FQNEAQ (reference sequence). V gave up 3 bases and J gave up 6 bases; unmatched junction bases: 8. The CDR3 runs to 16 residues.

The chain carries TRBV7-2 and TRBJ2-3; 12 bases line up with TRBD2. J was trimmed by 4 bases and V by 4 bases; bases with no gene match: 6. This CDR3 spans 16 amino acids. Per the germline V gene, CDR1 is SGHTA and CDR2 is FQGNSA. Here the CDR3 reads CASSSALAGGSDTQYF. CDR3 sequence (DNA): TGTGCCAGCAGCTCCGCGCTAGCGGGAGGGTCAGATACGCAGTATTTT. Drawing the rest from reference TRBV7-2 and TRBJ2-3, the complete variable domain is GAGVSQSPSNKVTEKGKDVELRCDPISGHTALYWYRQSLGQGLEFLIYFQGNSAPDKSGLPSDRFSAERTGGSVSTLTIQRTQQEDSAVYLCASSSALAGGSDTQYFGPGTRLTVL.

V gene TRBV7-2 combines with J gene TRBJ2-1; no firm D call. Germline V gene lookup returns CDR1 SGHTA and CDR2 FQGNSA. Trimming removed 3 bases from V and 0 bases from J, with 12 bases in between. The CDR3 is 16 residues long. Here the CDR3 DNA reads TGTGCCAGCAGCTTGGTCTGGCTTAGCTCCTACAATGAGCAGTTCTTC. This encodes CASSLVWLSSYNEQFF.

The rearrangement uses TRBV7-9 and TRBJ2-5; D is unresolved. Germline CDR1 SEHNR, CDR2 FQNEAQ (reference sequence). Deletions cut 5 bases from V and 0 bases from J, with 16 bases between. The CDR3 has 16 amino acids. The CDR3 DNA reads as TGTGCCAGCAGCGCAGGATTGACCGTCGACCAAGAGACCCAGTACTTC. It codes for CASSAGLTVDQETQYF. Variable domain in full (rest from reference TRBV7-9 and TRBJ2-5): DTGVSQNPRHKITKRGQNVTFRCDPISEHNRLYWYRQTLGQGPEFLTYFQNEAQLEKSRLLSDRFSAERPKGSFSTLEIQRTEQGDSAMYLCASSAGLTVDQETQYFGPGTRLLVL.

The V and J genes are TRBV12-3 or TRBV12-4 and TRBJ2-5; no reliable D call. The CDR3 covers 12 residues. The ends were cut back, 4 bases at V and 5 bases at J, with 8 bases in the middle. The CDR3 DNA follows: TGTGCCAGCAGTTGGAGCGCGGAGACCCAGTACTTC. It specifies CASSWSAETQYF.

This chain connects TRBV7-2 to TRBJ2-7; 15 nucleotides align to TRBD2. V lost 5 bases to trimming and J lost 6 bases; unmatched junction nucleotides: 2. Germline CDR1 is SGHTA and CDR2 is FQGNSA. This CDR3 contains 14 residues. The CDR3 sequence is CASSPGLAGGEQYF. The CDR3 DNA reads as TGTGCCAGCAGCCCGGGACTAGCGGGAGGCGAGCAGTACTTC.

Here the CDR3 DNA reads TGTGCCAGCAGCGCGGGGACAGGGGCTGGATACGAGCAGTACTTC. It codes for CASSAGTGAGYEQYF. The chain is built from TRBV7-3 and TRBJ2-7; TRBD1 matches 10 bases. Per the germline V gene, CDR1 is SGHTA and CDR2 is FQGTGA. V lost 5 bases, J lost 4 bases, and 8 bases stayed unmatched. The CDR3 covers 15 residues.

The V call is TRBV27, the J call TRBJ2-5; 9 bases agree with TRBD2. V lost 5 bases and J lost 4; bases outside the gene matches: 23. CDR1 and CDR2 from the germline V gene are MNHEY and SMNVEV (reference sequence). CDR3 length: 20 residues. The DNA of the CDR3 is TGTGCCAGCAGTCCCCAGGGGCGGGGGGGCTGGTTCAGATTTATAGAGACCCAGTACTTC. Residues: CASSPQGRGGWFRFIETQYF.

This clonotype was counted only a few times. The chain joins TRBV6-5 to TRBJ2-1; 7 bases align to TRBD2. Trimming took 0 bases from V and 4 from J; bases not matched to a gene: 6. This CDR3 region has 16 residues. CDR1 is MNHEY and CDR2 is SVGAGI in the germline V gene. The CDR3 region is CASSYSLASGYNEQFF. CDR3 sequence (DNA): TGTGCCAGCAGTTACTCGCTGGCTAGCGGATACAATGAGCAGTTCTTC.

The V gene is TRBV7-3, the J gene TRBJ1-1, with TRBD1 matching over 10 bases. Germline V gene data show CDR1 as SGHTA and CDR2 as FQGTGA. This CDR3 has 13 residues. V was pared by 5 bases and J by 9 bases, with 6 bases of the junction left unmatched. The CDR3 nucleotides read TGTGCCAGCAGCCCCTGGACAGGGGGGAAAGCTTTCTTT. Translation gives CASSPWTGGKAFF.

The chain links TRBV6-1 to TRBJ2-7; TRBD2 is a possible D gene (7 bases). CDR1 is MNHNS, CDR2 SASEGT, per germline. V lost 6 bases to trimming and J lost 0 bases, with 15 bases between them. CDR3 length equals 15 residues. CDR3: CASRLGGANSYEQYF. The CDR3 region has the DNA TGTGCCAGCAGATTAGGGGGGGCCAACTCCTACGAGCAGTACTTC.

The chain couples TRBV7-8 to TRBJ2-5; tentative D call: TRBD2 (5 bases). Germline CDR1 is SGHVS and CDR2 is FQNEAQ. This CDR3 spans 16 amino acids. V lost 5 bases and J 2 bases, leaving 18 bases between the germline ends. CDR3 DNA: TGTGCCAGCAGCCTATACCGCACTGGGGAGCAAGAGACCCAGTACTTC. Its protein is CASSLYRTGEQETQYF.

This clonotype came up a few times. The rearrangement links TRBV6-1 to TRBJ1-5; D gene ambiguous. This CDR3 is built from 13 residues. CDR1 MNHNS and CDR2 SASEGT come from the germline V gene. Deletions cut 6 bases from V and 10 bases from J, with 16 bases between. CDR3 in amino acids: CASSLGRPQPQHF. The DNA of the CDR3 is TGTGCCAGCAGCCTAGGCCGCCCCCAACCCCAGCATTTT.

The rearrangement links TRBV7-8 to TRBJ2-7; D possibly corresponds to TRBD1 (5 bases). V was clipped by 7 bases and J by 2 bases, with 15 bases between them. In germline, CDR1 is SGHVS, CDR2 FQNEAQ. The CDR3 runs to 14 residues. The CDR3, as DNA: TGTGCCAGCAAGCACCTACAGGTAGCCTACGAGCAGTACTTC. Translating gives CASKHLQVAYEQYF.

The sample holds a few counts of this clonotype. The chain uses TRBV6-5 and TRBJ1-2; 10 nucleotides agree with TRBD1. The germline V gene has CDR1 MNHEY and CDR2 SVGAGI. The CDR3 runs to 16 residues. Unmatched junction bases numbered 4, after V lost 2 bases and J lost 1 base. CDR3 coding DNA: TGTGCCAGCAGTTACGTTAGGACAGGGGGTAACTATGGCTACACCTTC. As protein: CASSYVRTGGNYGYTF.

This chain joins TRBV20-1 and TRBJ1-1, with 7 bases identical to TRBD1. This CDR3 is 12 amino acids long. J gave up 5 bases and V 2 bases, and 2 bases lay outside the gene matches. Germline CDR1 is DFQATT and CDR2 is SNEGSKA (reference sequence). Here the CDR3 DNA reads TGCAGTGCTAGACAGGGGGAAACTGAAGCTTTCTTT. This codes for CSARQGETEAFF.

CDR3 nucleotide sequence: TGTGCCAGCAGTTACTCGGGAGATTCACCCCTCCACTTT. Translation: CASSYSGDSPLHF. The chain links TRBV6-2 or TRBV6-3 to TRBJ1-6, with D hard to call. CDR3 size: 13 residues. CDR1 and CDR2 from the germline V gene are MNHEY and SVGEGT. V shed 0 bases and J shed 8 bases, with 5 bases lying between them.

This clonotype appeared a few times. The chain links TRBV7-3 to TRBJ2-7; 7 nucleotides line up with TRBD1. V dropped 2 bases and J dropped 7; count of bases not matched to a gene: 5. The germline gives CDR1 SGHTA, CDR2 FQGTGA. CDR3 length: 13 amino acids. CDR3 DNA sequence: TGTGCCAGCAGCTTAGAGGGGGCTGGAGAGCAGTACTTC. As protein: CASSLEGAGEQYF. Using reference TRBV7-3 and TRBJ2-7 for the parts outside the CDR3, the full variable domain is GAGVSQTPSNKVTEKGKYVELRCDPISGHTALYWYRQSLGQGPEFLIYFQGTGAADDSGLPNDRFFAVRPEGSVSTLKIQRTERGDSAVYLCASSLEGAGEQYFGPGTRLTVT.

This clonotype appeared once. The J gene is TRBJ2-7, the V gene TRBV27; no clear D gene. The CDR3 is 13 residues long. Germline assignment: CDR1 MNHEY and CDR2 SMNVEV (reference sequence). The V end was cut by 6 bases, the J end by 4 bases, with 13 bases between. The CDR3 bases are TGTGCCAGCAGGAACTTAGGACGGTACGAGCAGTACTTC. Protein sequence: CASRNLGRYEQYF.

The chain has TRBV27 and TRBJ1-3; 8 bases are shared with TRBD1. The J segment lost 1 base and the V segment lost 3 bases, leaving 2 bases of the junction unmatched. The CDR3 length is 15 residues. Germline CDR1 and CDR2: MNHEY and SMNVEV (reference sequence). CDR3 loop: CASSLDRESGNTIYF. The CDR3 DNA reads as TGTGCCAGCAGTTTGGACAGGGAATCTGGAAACACCATATATTTT.

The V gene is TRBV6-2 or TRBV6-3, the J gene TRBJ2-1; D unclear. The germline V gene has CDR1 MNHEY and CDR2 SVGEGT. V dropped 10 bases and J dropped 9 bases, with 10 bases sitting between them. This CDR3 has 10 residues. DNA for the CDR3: TGTGCCATAGGGCGGATTGAGCAGTTCTTC. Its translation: CAIGRIEQFF.

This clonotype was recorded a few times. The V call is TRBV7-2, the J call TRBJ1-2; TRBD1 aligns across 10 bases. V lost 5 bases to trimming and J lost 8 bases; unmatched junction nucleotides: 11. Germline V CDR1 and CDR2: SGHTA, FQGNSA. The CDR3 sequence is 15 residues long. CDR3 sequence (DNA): TGTGCCAGCAGCCCCTTAACCGGGACAGGGGTCGGCTACACCTTC. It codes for CASSPLTGTGVGYTF.

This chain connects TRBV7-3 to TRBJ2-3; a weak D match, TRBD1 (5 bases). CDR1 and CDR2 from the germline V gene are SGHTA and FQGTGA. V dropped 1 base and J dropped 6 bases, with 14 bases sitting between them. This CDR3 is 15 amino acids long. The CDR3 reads CASSLNQGSLDTQYF. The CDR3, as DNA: TGTGCCAGCAGCTTAAATCAGGGAAGTTTGGATACGCAGTATTTT.